Presented here are 7 T cell receptor beta chains from one specimen sequenced in a study of response to subunit inactivated influenza vaccine. TCRdb passed the RT-PCR reads through MiXCR, listing each CDR3 protein once. The sample lists 450,000 to 600,000 distinct CDR3 sequences, approximately 17% seen once, with roughly 3.1% in the top ten. Source: CD4+ T cells sorted from PBMCs, taken about 23 months after vaccination. The source of these receptors is a man between 50 and 70 years old who received an inactivated influenza vaccine.

A few counts support this clonotype. The J gene is TRBJ2-1, the V gene TRBV12-3 or TRBV12-4; D call uncertain. This CDR3 has 12 amino acids. Deletions cut 1 base from V and 9 bases from J, with 7 bases between. CDR3 sequence reads: CASSLGRFEQFF. The CDR3 nucleotides read TGTGCCAGCAGTTTAGGTCGGTTTGAGCAGTTCTTC.

This clonotype was seen a handful of times. This rearrangement joins TRBV12-3 or TRBV12-4 to TRBJ2-7; D call uncertain. This CDR3 has 11 amino acids. The V and J ends lost 3 bases and 7 bases respectively, with 7 bases between them. The CDR3 nucleotides read TGTGCCAGCAGTTTTGGGAAAGAGCAGTACTTC. The encoded protein is CASSFGKEQYF.

This clonotype was picked up a small number of times. V is TRBV30 and J is TRBJ1-4; D is ambiguous. The CDR3 runs 12 residues. Per germline, CDR1 GTSNPN and CDR2 SVGIG (reference sequence). The ends were cut back, 0 bases at V and 10 bases at J, with 9 bases in the middle. The CDR3 spells CAWSVLIGKLFF. The CDR3 bases are TGTGCCTGGAGTGTACTGATAGGAAAACTGTTTTTT.

The chain joins TRBV9 to TRBJ1-1, with a possible D match to TRBD1 (5 bases). Germline V CDR1 and CDR2: SGDLS, YYNGEE. V dropped 5 bases and J dropped 1 base, with 12 bases sitting between them. The CDR3 contains 14 residues. The CDR3 reads CASRTMGGNTEAFF. The CDR3 DNA reads TGTGCCAGCAGGACAATGGGGGGGAACACTGAAGCTTTCTTT.

The rearrangement uses TRBV29-1 and TRBJ2-7, with TRBD2 identical over 7 bases. J gave up 7 bases and V 4 bases, and 7 bases lay outside the gene matches. Germline V gives CDR1 SQVTM, CDR2 ANQGSEA. The CDR3 is 12 amino acids. The CDR3 here is CSVVLQRGEQYF. Here the CDR3 DNA reads TGCAGCGTTGTCCTACAGCGGGGAGAGCAGTACTTC.

This clonotype showed up just a few times. This chain links TRBV9 with TRBJ2-7; TRBD2 aligns across 9 bases. J gave up 4 bases and V 0 bases, and 5 bases lay outside the gene matches. The germline CDR1 and CDR2 sequences are SGDLS and YYNGEE. This CDR3 spans 15 amino acids. The CDR3 reads CASSVEPGLAYEQYF. DNA of the CDR3: TGTGCCAGCAGCGTAGAACCGGGACTAGCTTACGAGCAGTACTTC.

This clonotype was seen more than once but under ten times. This rearrangement joins TRBV24-1 to TRBJ2-2, with D perhaps matching TRBD1 (6 bases). Looked up from germline, CDR1 is KGHDR and CDR2 is SFDVKD. The CDR3 covers 15 residues. V lost 4 bases and J lost 5, with 13 bases in between. The CDR3 protein is CATSDPGQGTGELFF. CDR3 coding DNA: TGTGCCACCAGTGACCCGGGACAAGGAACCGGGGAGCTGTTTTTT.